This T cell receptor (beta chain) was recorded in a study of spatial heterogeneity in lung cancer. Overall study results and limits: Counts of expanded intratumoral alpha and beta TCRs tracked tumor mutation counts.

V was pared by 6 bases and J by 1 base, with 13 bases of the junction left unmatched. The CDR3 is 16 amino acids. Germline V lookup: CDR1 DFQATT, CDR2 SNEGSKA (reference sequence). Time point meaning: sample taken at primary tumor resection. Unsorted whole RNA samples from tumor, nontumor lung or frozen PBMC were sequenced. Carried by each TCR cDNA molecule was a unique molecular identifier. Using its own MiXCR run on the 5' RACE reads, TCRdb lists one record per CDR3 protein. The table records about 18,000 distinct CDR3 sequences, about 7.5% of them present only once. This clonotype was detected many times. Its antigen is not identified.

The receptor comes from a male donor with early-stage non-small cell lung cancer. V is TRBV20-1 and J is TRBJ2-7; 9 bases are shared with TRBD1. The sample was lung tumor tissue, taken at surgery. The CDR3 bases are TGCAGTGCCATCCCTCTCTCGGGACAGGGTTCCTACGAGCAGTACTTC. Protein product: CSAIPLSGQGSYEQYF.